The 32 T cell receptor beta chains below all came from one sample that was sequenced in a study of human T cells and chemical hapten exposure. Treatment meaning: therapeutic diphenylcyclopropenone sensitization with weekly scalp DPC. In the library, unique molecular identifiers were attached to individual cDNA molecules. TCRdb analysed the reads with MiXCR anew, one entry per CDR3 protein. In the table there are 850 to 1,000 distinct CDR3 sequences, about half of which are singletons. The specimen was whole blood, collected before DPC sensitization or 2, 6, or about 24 weeks after (not recorded which). These receptors originate from an adult with alopecia areata. Some clones in this sample may be carry-over from other donors' samples. This table probably holds off-target reads from a library built for another chain.

V and J are TRBV11-2 and TRBJ1-1; D gene unclear. The CDR3 consists of 12 residues. Germline V lookup: CDR1 SGHAT, CDR2 FQNNGV. V lost 1 base and J lost 11, with 11 bases in between. The CDR3: CASSLGTVSAFF. The DNA of the CDR3 is TGTGCCAGCAGCTTAGGGACCGTGTCCGCTTTCTTT.

The chain combines TRBV29-1 with TRBJ2-5; TRBD1 agrees at 8 bases. CDR3 length equals 12 residues. The germline V gene has CDR1 SQVTM and CDR2 ANQGSEA. Trimming removed 7 bases from V and 5 bases from J; junction bases left unmatched: 6. Written as DNA, the CDR3 is TGCAGCGGACGGACAGGGCGGGAGACCCAGTACTTC. It codes for CSGRTGRETQYF.

V is TRBV9 and J is TRBJ2-7; TRBD1 is a possible D gene (5 bases). Germline V gene data show CDR1 as SGDLS and CDR2 as YYNGEE. This CDR3 contains 13 residues. Trimming left V 4 bases short and J 3 bases short, with 11 bases between. CDR3 sequence: CASSPRQNYEQYF. CDR3 DNA: TGTGCCAGCAGCCCCCGACAGAACTACGAGCAGTACTTC.

This clonotype was seen once. The chain has TRBV19 and TRBJ1-5; 9 bases match TRBD1. Trimming removed 6 bases from V and 4 bases from J; junction bases left unmatched: 16. The CDR3 sequence is 18 residues long. Germline V gene lookup returns CDR1 LNHDA and CDR2 SQIVND (reference sequence). The CDR3 DNA follows: TGTGCCAGTAGGGAGGGAACAGGGGGCGAGATAGGGAATCAGCCCCAGCATTTT. Amino acids: CASREGTGGEIGNQPQHF.

The chain couples TRBV12-3 or TRBV12-4 to TRBJ1-3; possibly TRBD1 for D (5 bases). The V end lost 8 bases, the J end lost 3 bases, and 14 bases lay between the germline ends. This CDR3 has 14 amino acids. The CDR3 nucleotides are TGTGCCAGCCACCCACCGGGACTTGGAAACACCATATATTTT. It is translated as CASHPPGLGNTIYF.

The chain uses TRBV7-2 and TRBJ2-7, with 10 bases aligning to TRBD1. This CDR3 is built from 14 residues. J lost 4 bases, V lost 5 bases, and 5 bases had no gene match. Germline loops: CDR1 SGHTA, CDR2 FQGNSA. CDR3 sequence reads: CASSRQGADYEQYF. Here the CDR3 DNA reads TGTGCCAGCAGCCGACAGGGGGCGGATTACGAGCAGTACTTC.

The gene calls are TRBV7-9 and TRBJ1-2; the D gene is possibly TRBD1 (6 bases). V was shortened by 1 base and J by 4 bases, with 10 bases between the two germline ends. Germline V gene lookup returns CDR1 SEHNR and CDR2 FQNEAQ (reference sequence). This CDR3 is 14 amino acids long. In nucleotides, the CDR3 is TGTGCCAGCAGCTTAGGAGGGGGGACCTATGGCTACACCTTC. Its translation is CASSLGGGTYGYTF.

The genes are TRBV20-1 and TRBJ1-2, with D uncertain. CDR1 and CDR2 from the germline V gene are DFQATT and SNEGSKA (reference sequence). The CDR3 has 11 amino acids. The V end lost 3 bases, the J end lost 6 bases, and 8 bases lay between the germline ends. CDR3 sequence reads: CSARGPDGYTF. CDR3 DNA: TGCAGTGCTAGGGGTCCAGATGGCTACACCTTC.

The chain links TRBV12-3 or TRBV12-4 to TRBJ1-2; perhaps TRBD1 as D (5 bases). The CDR3 is made up of 14 amino acids. The ends were cut back, 6 bases at V and 4 bases at J, with 15 bases in the middle. CDR3 protein: CASRKRGGSYGYTF. CDR3 nucleotides: TGTGCCAGCAGGAAACGCGGGGGTTCCTATGGCTACACCTTC.

The chain is built from TRBV4-1 and TRBJ2-3; D is unclear. The V and J ends lost 3 bases and 3 bases respectively, with 7 bases between them. This CDR3 is 13 amino acids long. Germline V gene sequence: CDR1 MGHRA, CDR2 YSYEKL. The CDR3 bases are TGCGCCAGCAGCCAGCCCGGGACAGATACGCAGTATTTT. It is translated as CASSQPGTDTQYF.

The rearrangement links TRBV9 to TRBJ1-1, with D perhaps TRBD1 (6 bases). The V gene lost 2 bases and the J gene lost 4 bases, with 12 bases spanning the gap. This CDR3 has 14 residues. The germline V gene encodes CDR1 SGDLS and CDR2 YYNGEE. The CDR3 is CASSVGAEATEAFF. The DNA of the CDR3 is TGTGCCAGCAGCGTGGGGGCGGAAGCCACTGAAGCTTTCTTT.

There are a few counts of this clonotype. The chain combines TRBV3-1 with TRBJ2-7; D is possibly TRBD1 (5 bases). The CDR3 spans 13 residues. Germline assignment: CDR1 LGHDT and CDR2 YNNKEL (reference sequence). V shed 0 bases and J shed 6 bases, with 9 bases lying between them. The CDR3, as DNA: TGTGCCAGCAGCCAAGATAAGGGGCTCGAGCAGTACTTC. Residues: CASSQDKGLEQYF.

CDR3 amino acids: CSAPPTDNEQFF. The CDR3 region has the DNA TGCAGTGCTCCCCCAACCGACAATGAGCAGTTCTTC. The rearrangement joins TRBV20-1 to TRBJ2-1; D remains ambiguous. This CDR3 is built from 12 residues. Germline V gene data show CDR1 as DFQATT and CDR2 as SNEGSKA (reference sequence). Trimming stripped 5 bases from V and 5 bases from J, with 10 bases between.

This chain's CDR3 is CASSYQDLEQYF. CDR3 coding DNA: TGTGCCAGCAGCTACCAGGACTTGGAGCAGTACTTC. The rearrangement uses TRBV6-6 and TRBJ2-7, with D tentatively TRBD2 (5 bases). The CDR3 length is 12 residues. The V and J ends lost 6 bases and 7 bases respectively, with 13 bases between them. Germline CDR1 MNHNY, CDR2 SVGAGI (reference sequence).

A note on this clonotype: A read error may account for a junction end that differs from germline. The chain combines TRBV10-3 with TRBJ1-1, with TRBD1 as a possible D gene (6 bases). The germline V gene has CDR1 ENHRY and CDR2 SYGVKD. The CDR3 contains 13 residues. The CDR3 loop reads CAITPGVNTEVFF. CDR3 DNA: TGTGCCATTACACCAGGGGTGAACACTGAAGTTTTCTTT.

The CDR3 coding sequence is TGTGCCAGCAGGGGGGGGACTAGCGGCACGCAGTATTTT. Amino acid sequence: CASRGGTSGTQYF. The chain couples TRBV5-4 to TRBJ2-3; 11 bases align to TRBD2. V lost 5 bases to trimming and J lost 9 bases; unmatched junction nucleotides: 5. The CDR3 has 13 amino acids. Germline-derived CDR1 and CDR2 are SGHNT and YYREEE (reference sequence).

The chain is built from TRBV2 and TRBJ1-5, with a possible D match to TRBD1 (6 bases). The CDR3 length is 15 residues. Deletions cut 6 bases from V and 6 bases from J, with 18 bases between. CDR1 is SNHLY, CDR2 FYNNEI, per germline. The CDR3 protein is CASRGTIQKSQPQHF. CDR3 bases: TGTGCCAGCAGGGGGACAATCCAGAAGAGTCAGCCCCAGCATTTT.

CDR3 protein: CASSPRPTDTQYF. CDR3 sequence (DNA): TGTGCCAGCAGCCCCAGGCCCACAGATACGCAGTATTTT. The chain recombines TRBV7-2 with TRBJ2-3; D is unclear. V lost 5 bases and J lost 2, with 8 bases in between. The CDR3 contains 13 residues. The germline V gene encodes CDR1 SGHTA and CDR2 FQGNSA.

This chain uses TRBV6-5 with TRBJ2-6, with D unresolved. The CDR3 length is 13 residues. Germline CDR1 is MNHEY and CDR2 is SVGAGI. V lost 11 bases and J 0 bases, leaving 8 bases between the germline ends. The CDR3 region is CAVQSSGANVLTF. In nucleotides, the CDR3 is TGTGCCGTACAGAGCTCTGGGGCCAACGTCCTGACTTTC.

This clonotype was seen more than once but under ten times. The chain joins TRBV12-3 or TRBV12-4 to TRBJ1-1; TRBD1 matches at 9 bases. V lost 3 bases, J lost 3 bases, and 2 bases stayed unmatched. The CDR3 is 14 residues long. The DNA for the CDR3 is TGTGCCAGCAGTTTCACAGGGGGCGACACTGAAGCTTTCTTT. It translates to CASSFTGGDTEAFF.

This clonotype has just one count. The rearrangement joins TRBV7-2 to TRBJ2-3; D uncertain. The germline V and J ends were trimmed by 4 bases and 4 bases, with 9 bases remaining between them. The CDR3 totals 13 residues. Germline V CDR1 and CDR2: SGHTA, FQGNSA. Here the CDR3 DNA reads TGTGCCAGCAGCTGGGTCATCCCAGATACGCAGTATTTT. This translates into CASSWVIPDTQYF.

The genes are TRBV4-1 and TRBJ2-3; possibly TRBD1 for D (5 bases). The CDR3 has 12 amino acids. The V gene lost 4 bases and the J gene lost 6 bases, with 8 bases spanning the gap. The germline V gene encodes CDR1 MGHRA and CDR2 YSYEKL. As DNA, the CDR3 is TGCGCCAGCAGCCTGTGGGGCGATACGCAGTATTTT. This codes for CASSLWGDTQYF.

The genes are TRBV7-9 and TRBJ2-7, with D perhaps matching TRBD1 or TRBD2 (5 bases each). Trimming shortened V by 5 bases and J by 0 bases, and 17 bases separated the two germline ends. This CDR3 spans 16 amino acids. The germline CDR1 and CDR2 sequences are SEHNR and FQNEAQ (reference sequence). The CDR3 loop reads CASSAPGRRASYEQYF. CDR3 DNA sequence: TGTGCCAGCAGCGCGCCAGGGCGGCGGGCCTCCTACGAGCAGTACTTC.

This chain joins TRBV10-3 and TRBJ2-7; 7 positions agree with TRBD1. The CDR3 extends over 12 amino acids. Germline lookup yields CDR1 ENHRY and CDR2 SYGVKD. Germline trimming cut 11 bases from V and 1 base from J; bases unmatched to any gene: 5. CDR3 residues: CASTGASYEQYF. In DNA form, the CDR3 reads TGTGCCTCCACAGGGGCTTCCTACGAGCAGTACTTC.

The table lists this clonotype with a count of one. The chain has TRBV5-1 and TRBJ1-2; 8 bases are shared with TRBD1. The CDR3 sequence is 14 residues long. V lost 4 bases and J lost 9; bases outside the gene matches: 11. In germline, CDR1 is SGHRS, CDR2 YFSETQ. Here the CDR3 DNA reads TGCGCCAGCAGCCCCTACACAGGGGGTGCGAGCTACACCTTC. Protein sequence: CASSPYTGGASYTF.

For the CDR3, the DNA is TGTGCCAGCAGCTTCCAGGGATCCACTGAAGCTTTCTTT. Protein sequence: CASSFQGSTEAFF. This chain joins TRBV11-1 and TRBJ1-1, with a tentative D call TRBD1 (5 bases). The CDR3 has 13 residues. Trimming stripped 3 bases from V and 4 bases from J, with 9 bases between. The germline V gene encodes CDR1 SGHAT and CDR2 FQDESV (reference sequence).

This clonotype was detected a few times. The chain employs TRBV30 and TRBJ1-5; D is uncertain. Trimming took 2 bases from V and 7 from J, leaving 15 bases between them. CDR3 length: 14 residues. The V gene's germline CDR1 is GTSNPN and CDR2 SVGIG (reference sequence). The CDR3 spells CAWSPNTGEQPQHF. CDR3 coding DNA: TGTGCCTGGAGTCCGAACACTGGGGAACAGCCCCAGCATTTT.

V gene TRBV20-1 combines with J gene TRBJ1-2, with D perhaps matching TRBD1 (5 bases). The V gene's germline CDR1 is DFQATT and CDR2 SNEGSKA (reference sequence). The CDR3 runs 12 residues. CDR3 residues: CCVEGNNYGYTF. CDR3 coding DNA: TGCTGTGTGGAGGGGAATAACTATGGCTACACCTTC.

The chain carries TRBV12-3 or TRBV12-4 and TRBJ2-3; D is possibly TRBD2 (6 bases). The CDR3 runs 13 residues. V was clipped by 8 bases and J by 3 bases, with 12 bases between them. The CDR3 DNA sequence: TGTGCCAGCCAGACTAGTGGGACAGATACGCAGTATTTT. Protein sequence: CASQTSGTDTQYF.

This clonotype appeared a few times. The CDR3 sequence: CASSQAITYEQYF. CDR3 coding DNA: TGCGCCAGCAGCCAGGCCATTACCTACGAGCAGTACTTC. The V and J genes are TRBV4-1 and TRBJ2-7; D is ambiguous. Trimming removed 3 bases at V and 2 bases at J, with 8 bases between. Germline V CDR1 and CDR2: MGHRA, YSYEKL. This CDR3 spans 13 amino acids.

The chain is built from TRBV14 and TRBJ1-2; no reliable D call. Germline-derived CDR1 and CDR2 are SGHDN and FVKESK. The CDR3 covers 14 residues. Between the trimmed V and J ends, which lost 4 bases and 8 bases, there was a span of 17 bases. The CDR3 is CASSPYSRTRGYTF. DNA of the CDR3: TGTGCCAGCAGCCCCTACTCCAGGACGAGAGGCTACACCTTC.

This chain links TRBV27 with TRBJ2-1; unclear D gene. CDR1 MNHEY and CDR2 SMNVEV come from the germline V gene (reference sequence). V shed 4 bases and J shed 0 bases, with 7 bases lying between them. The CDR3 contains 14 residues. The chain's CDR3 is CASSSASSYNEQFF. The CDR3 DNA sequence: TGTGCCAGCAGTTCCGCGAGCTCCTACAATGAGCAGTTCTTC.